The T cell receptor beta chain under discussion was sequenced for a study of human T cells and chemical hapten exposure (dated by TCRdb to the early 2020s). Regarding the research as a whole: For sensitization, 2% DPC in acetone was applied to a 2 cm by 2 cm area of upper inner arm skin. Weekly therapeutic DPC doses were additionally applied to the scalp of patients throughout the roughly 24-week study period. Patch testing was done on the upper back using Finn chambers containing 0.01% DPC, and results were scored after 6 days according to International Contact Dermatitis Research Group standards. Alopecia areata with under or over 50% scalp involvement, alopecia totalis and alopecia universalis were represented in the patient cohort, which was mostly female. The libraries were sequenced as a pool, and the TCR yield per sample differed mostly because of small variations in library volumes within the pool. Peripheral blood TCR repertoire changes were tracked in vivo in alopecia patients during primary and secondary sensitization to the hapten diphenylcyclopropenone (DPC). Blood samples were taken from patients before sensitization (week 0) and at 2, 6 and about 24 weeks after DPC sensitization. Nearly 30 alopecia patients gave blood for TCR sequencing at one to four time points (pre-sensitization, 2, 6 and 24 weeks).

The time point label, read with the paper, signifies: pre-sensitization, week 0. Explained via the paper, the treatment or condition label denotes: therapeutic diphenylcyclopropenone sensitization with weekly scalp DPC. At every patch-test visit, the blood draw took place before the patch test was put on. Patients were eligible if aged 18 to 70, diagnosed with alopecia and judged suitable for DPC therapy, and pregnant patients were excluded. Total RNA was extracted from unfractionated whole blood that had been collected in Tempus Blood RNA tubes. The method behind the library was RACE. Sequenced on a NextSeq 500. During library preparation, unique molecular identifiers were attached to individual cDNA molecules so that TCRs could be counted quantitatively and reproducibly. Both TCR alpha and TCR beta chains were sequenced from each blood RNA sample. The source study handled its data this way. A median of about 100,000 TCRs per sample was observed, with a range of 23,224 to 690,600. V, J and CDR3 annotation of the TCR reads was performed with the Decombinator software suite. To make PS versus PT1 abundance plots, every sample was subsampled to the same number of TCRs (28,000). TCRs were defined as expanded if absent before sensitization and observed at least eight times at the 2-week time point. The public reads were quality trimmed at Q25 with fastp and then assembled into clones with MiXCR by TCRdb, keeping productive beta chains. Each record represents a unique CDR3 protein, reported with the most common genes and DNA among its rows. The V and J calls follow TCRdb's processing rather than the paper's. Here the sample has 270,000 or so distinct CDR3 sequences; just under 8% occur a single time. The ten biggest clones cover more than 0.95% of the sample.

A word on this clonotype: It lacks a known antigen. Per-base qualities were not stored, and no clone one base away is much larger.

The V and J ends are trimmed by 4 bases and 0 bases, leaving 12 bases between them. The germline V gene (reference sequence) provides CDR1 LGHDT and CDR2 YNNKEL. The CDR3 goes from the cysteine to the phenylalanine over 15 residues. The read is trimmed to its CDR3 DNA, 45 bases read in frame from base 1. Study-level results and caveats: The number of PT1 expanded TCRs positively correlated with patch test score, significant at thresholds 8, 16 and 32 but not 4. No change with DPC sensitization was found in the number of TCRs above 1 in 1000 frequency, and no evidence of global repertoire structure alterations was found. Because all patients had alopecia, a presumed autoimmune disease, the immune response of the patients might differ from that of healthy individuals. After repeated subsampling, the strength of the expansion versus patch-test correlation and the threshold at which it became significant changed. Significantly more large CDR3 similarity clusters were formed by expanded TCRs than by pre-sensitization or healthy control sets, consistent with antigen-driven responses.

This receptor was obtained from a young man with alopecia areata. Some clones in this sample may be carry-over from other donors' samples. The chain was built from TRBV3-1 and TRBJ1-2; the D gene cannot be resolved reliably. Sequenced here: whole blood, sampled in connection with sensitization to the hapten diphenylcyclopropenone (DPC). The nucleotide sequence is TGTGCCAGCAGCCCAGGATTAAATTCTAACTATGGCTACACCTTC. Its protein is CASSPGLNSNYGYTF.